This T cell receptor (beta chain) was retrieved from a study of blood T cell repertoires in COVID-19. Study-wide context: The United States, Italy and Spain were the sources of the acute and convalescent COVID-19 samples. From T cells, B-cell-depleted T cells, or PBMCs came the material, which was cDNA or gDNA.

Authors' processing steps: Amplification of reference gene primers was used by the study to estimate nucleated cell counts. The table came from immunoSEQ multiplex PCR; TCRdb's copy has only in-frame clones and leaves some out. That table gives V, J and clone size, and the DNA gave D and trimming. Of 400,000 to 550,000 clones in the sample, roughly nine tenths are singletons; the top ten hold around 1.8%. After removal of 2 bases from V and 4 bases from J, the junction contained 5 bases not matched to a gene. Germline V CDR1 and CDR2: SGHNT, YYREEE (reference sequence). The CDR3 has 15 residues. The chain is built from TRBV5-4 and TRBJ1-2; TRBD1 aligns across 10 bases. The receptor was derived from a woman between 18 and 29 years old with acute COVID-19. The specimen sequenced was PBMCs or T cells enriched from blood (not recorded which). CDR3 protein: CASSFGGTGAYGYTF. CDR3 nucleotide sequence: TGTGCCAGCAGCTTCGGGGGGACAGGGGCCTATGGCTACACCTTC. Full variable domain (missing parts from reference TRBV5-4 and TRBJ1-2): ETGVTQSPTHLIKTRGQQVTLRCSSQSGHNTVSWYQQALGQGPQFIFQYYREEENGRGNFPPRFSGLQFPNYSSELNVNALELDDSALYLCASSFGGTGAYGYTFGSGTRLTVV.